These 9 T cell receptor beta chains were sequenced from one sample in a study of T cell changes during pregnancy in multiple sclerosis. Some clones are missing from TCRdb's copy, which holds only in-frame ones; the method was immunoSEQ multiplex PCR. The sample yields about 94,000 clones, about 93% seen once. The sequenced sample was peripheral blood, obtained after pregnancy. The receptors shown here come from a female donor with multiple sclerosis, enrolled in a pregnancy study.

The chain employs TRBV27 and TRBJ1-6; 7 nucleotides agree with TRBD1. The J segment lost 7 bases and the V segment lost 5 bases, leaving 8 bases of the junction unmatched. The germline V gene has CDR1 MNHEY and CDR2 SMNVEV (reference sequence). The CDR3 covers 15 residues. The CDR3 sequence: CASSIGQDWNSPLHF. CDR3 DNA: TGTGCCAGCAGTATCGGACAGGACTGGAATTCACCCCTCCACTTT.

The rearrangement links TRBV23-1 to TRBJ1-1, with TRBD1 identical over 8 bases. TRBV23-1 is recorded as an ORF, its role being uncertain. The CDR3 loop spans 15 amino acids. Trimming cost V 4 bases and J 0 bases; bases outside gene matches: 4. The CDR3, as DNA: TGCGCCAGCAGTCTTCGGACAGGGTTGAACACTGAAGCTTTCTTT. This translates into CASSLRTGLNTEAFF.

The CDR3 is CASSMGLQDTWDGYTF. The CDR3 bases are TGTGCCAGTAGTATGGGGCTCCAGGACACCTGGGATGGCTACACCTTC. V usage is TRBV19 and J usage is TRBJ1-2, with TRBD1 as a possible D gene (5 bases). The V gene's germline CDR1 is LNHDA and CDR2 SQIVND (reference sequence). Trimming pared 3 bases from V and 6 bases from J, leaving 20 bases between. The CDR3 is 16 residues long. Variable domain in full (rest from reference TRBV19 and TRBJ1-2): DGGITQSPKYLFRKEGQNVTLSCEQNLNHDAMYWYRQDPGQGLRLIYYSQIVNDFQKGDIAEGYSVSREKKESFPLTVTSAQKNPTAFYLCASSMGLQDTWDGYTFGSGTRLTVV.

V usage is TRBV7-9 and J usage is TRBJ2-1, with D perhaps TRBD2 (5 bases). CDR3 length: 15 residues. Trimming shortened V by 0 bases and J by 8 bases, and 14 bases separated the two germline ends. The germline CDR1 and CDR2 sequences are SEHNR and FQNEAQ (reference sequence). CDR3 in amino acids: CASSLAGPSSYEQFF. The CDR3 DNA reads as TGTGCCAGCAGCTTAGCGGGCCCCTCTAGCTATGAGCAGTTCTTC.

This clone was counted once. The V call is TRBV29-1, the J call TRBJ1-2, with 7 nucleotides matching TRBD1. The germline V gene encodes CDR1 SQVTM and CDR2 ANQGSEA. The CDR3 extends over 12 amino acids. V trimming: 7 bases; J trimming: 4 bases; junction bases outside the gene matches: 6. CDR3 loop: CSAPGDSYGYTF. The CDR3 bases are TGCAGCGCCCCGGGGGACAGCTATGGCTACACCTTC.

The genes are TRBV21-1 and TRBJ1-2; TRBD1 is the table's D call, not checked against the DNA. TRBV21-1 is deemed a pseudogene. The CDR3 consists of 15 residues. The CDR3 nucleotides read TGTGCCAGCAGCGCTACGGGGTCGGACAGGGGTGGCTACACCTTC. It specifies CASSATGSDRGGYTF.

The chain is built from TRBV29-1 and TRBJ2-1; D might be TRBD2 (6 bases). Deletions cut 6 bases from V and 6 bases from J, with 15 bases between. The germline V gene encodes CDR1 SQVTM and CDR2 ANQGSEA. The CDR3 covers 13 residues. DNA of the CDR3: TGCAGCGTCGAGGTAGGGGAGGTCAATGAGCAGTTCTTC. Amino acid sequence: CSVEVGEVNEQFF.

The chain combines TRBV7-7 with TRBJ2-2; a weak D match, TRBD2 (6 bases). Germline-derived CDR1 and CDR2 are SSHAT and FNYEAQ (reference sequence). Trimming stripped 8 bases from V and 2 bases from J, with 15 bases between. The CDR3 contains 15 residues. The CDR3 sequence: CASSQKDYNTGELFF. The CDR3 DNA follows: TGTGCCAGCTCTCAAAAGGACTATAACACCGGGGAGCTGTTTTTT.

The rearrangement joins TRBV30 to TRBJ2-5, with TRBD1 matching 7 bases. J was trimmed by 7 bases and V by 8 bases; bases with no gene match: 7. Germline lookup yields CDR1 GTSNPN and CDR2 SVGIG (reference sequence). The CDR3 loop spans 11 amino acids. CDR3 DNA sequence: TGTGCCCACAACAGGGGTCGGACCCAGTACTTC. Its protein product is CAHNRGRTQYF.